This T cell receptor (beta chain) is from a study of tumor-infiltrating lymphocytes in primary liver carcinoma. Across the study: Maximum tumor diameters ranged from roughly 4 to 11 cm, stage T1-T3 N0M0. Study-level results: Overlap in tumor-adjacent and tumor-blood pairs fell below that of tumor region pairs. Tumors had a significantly higher top-250-clone fraction than blood (p = 0.039).

CDR1 is SGHRS and CDR2 is YFSETQ in the germline V gene. This CDR3 region has 14 residues. A constant-region primer served to make TCR beta cDNA from approximately 490 ng total RNA. Nested multiplex PCR, run for three rounds with slightly modified ARM-PCR, yielded TCR beta libraries. TRBV1-TRBV30 forward primers paired with a C-beta reverse primer drove the first two PCR rounds, around 9 cycles each. TCRdb itself ran the multiplex PCR reads through MiXCR, one entry per CDR3 protein. The table shows 40,000 or so distinct CDR3 sequences, with roughly 77% occurring only once. Each 20-30 mg portion of unsorted bulk tissue served as the source for co-extraction of RNA and DNA. Resecting the tumor surgically was how the patients' primary liver carcinoma was treated. Remarks on this clonotype: The target antigen is unknown. Its ends do not fully match the called genes, so a read error is possible.

Sequences were obtained from tumor-adjacent normal liver tissue. The TCR sequence derives from a man aged 35 to 55 with primary liver carcinoma and hepatitis B virus infection. This sequence joins TRBV5-1 and TRBJ2-5, with D unclear. The DNA of the CDR3 is TGCACCAGCAGCTTGGAGTTCCACCAAGAGACCCAGTACTTC. This codes for CTSSLEFHQETQYF.